What follows are 5 T cell receptor beta chains derived from one specimen sequenced in a study of blood T cell repertoires in COVID-19. This table comes from immunoSEQ multiplex PCR, and its TCRdb copy is limited to in-frame clones, with some not included. Of about 270,000 clones in the sample, less than 95% were seen once. Specimen: PBMCs or T cells enriched from blood (not recorded which). The receptor set was obtained from a man aged 40-49 years who had been exposed to COVID-19.

V and J are TRBV28 and TRBJ2-1; TRBD2 matches 10 bases. Germline-derived CDR1 and CDR2 are MDHEN and SYDVKM. CDR3 length: 16 residues. V lost 2 bases, J lost 3 bases, and 4 bases stayed unmatched. This chain's CDR3 is CASSLPRTSGYNEQFF. The CDR3 DNA sequence: TGTGCCAGCAGTTTACCTCGGACTAGCGGCTACAATGAGCAGTTCTTC.

Of note for this clone: Other DNA sequences in the same sample also yield this CDR3. The V gene is TRBV11-2, the J gene TRBJ1-2, with TRBD1 matching 7 bases. Trimming at V came to 5 bases and at J to 4 bases, leaving 4 bases not matched to a gene. Germline values: CDR1 SGHAT, CDR2 FQNNGV. The CDR3 covers 13 residues. The CDR3: CASSTTGVYGYTF. The CDR3 region has the DNA TGTGCCAGCAGCACAACAGGGGTCTATGGCTACACCTTC.

The chain combines TRBV19 with TRBJ1-3; 10 bases are a match to TRBD1. This CDR3 is built from 13 residues. V lost 4 bases and J lost 7; bases outside the gene matches: 1. Germline V gives CDR1 LNHDA, CDR2 SQIVND (reference sequence). The chain's CDR3 is CASSTGQGNTIYF. The CDR3, as DNA: TGTGCCAGTAGTACGGGACAGGGGAACACCATATATTTT.

This clone has only one observation. The chain joins TRBV12-3 or TRBV12-4 to TRBJ1-6; TRBD1 agrees at 8 bases. This CDR3 spans 13 amino acids. V was clipped by 1 base and J by 11 bases; unmatched bases: 1. The CDR3 sequence: CASSLGQGTPLHF. CDR3 nucleotide sequence: TGTGCCAGCAGTTTAGGACAGGGGACACCCCTCCACTTT.

The genes are TRBV24-1 and TRBJ2-5; 7 positions agree with TRBD1. Trimming removed 4 bases from V and 2 bases from J; junction bases left unmatched: 6. The CDR3 totals 15 residues. CDR1 is KGHDR, CDR2 SFDVKD, per germline. The CDR3 spells CATSDPGTVQETQYF. CDR3 nucleotides: TGTGCCACCAGTGACCCTGGGACAGTACAAGAGACCCAGTACTTC.